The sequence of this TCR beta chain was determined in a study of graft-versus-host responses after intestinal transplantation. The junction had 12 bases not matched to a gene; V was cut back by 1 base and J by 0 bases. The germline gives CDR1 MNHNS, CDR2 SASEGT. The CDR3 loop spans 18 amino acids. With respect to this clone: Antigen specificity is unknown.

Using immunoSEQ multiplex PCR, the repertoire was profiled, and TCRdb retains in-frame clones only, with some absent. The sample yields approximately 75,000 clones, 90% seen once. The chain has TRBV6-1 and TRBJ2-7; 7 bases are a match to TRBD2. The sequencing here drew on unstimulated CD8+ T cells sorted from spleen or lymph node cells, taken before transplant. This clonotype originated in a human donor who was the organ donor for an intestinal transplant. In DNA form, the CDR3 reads TGTGCCAGCAGTGAAGAGTTCCGGGAGGTCAGGAGCTCCTACGAGCAGTACGTC. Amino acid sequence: CASSEEFREVRSSYEQYV.